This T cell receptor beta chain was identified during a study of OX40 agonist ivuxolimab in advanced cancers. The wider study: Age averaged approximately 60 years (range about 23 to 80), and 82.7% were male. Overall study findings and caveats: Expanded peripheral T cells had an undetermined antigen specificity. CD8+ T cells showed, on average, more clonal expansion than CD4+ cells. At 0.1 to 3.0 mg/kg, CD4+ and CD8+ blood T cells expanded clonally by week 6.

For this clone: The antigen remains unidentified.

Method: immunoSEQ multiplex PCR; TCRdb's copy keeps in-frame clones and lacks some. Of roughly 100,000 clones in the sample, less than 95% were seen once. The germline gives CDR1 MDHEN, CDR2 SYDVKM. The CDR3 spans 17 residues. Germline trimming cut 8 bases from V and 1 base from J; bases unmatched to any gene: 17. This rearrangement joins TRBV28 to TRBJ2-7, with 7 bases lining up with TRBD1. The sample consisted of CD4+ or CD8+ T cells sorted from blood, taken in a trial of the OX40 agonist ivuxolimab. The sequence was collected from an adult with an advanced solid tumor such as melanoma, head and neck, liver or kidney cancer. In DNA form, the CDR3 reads TGTGCCAGCCTTAGCGCCCCTGGGGCAGGGGGTTCCTACGAGCAGTACTTC. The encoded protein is CASLSAPGAGGSYEQYF. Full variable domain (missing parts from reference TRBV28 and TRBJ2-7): DVKVTQSSRYLVKRTGEKVFLECVQDMDHENMFWYRQDPGLGLRLIYFSYDVKMKEKGDIPEGYSVSREKKERFSLILESASTNQTSMYLCASLSAPGAGGSYEQYFGPGTRLTVT.